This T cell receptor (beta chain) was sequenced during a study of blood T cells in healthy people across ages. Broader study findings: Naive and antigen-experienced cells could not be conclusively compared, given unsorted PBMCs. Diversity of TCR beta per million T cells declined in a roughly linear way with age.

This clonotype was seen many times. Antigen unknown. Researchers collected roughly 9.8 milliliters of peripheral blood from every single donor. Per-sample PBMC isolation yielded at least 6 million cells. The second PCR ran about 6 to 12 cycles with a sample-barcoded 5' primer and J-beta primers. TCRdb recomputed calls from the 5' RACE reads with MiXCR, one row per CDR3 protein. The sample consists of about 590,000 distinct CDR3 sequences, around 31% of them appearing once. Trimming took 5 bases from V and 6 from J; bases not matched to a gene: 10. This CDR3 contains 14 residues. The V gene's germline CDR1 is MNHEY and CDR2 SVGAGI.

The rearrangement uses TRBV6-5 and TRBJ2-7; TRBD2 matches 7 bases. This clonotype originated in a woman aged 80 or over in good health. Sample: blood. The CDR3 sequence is CASSTLGGRGEQYF. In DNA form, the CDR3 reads TGTGCCAGCAGTACCCTGGGGGGGAGGGGCGAGCAGTACTTC.